This TCR beta chain is drawn from a study of blood T cell repertoires in COVID-19 (dated by TCRdb to 2020 to 2021). For the study in its entirety: Samples from collaborators originated in the United States, Italy and Spain and spanned both the acute and convalescent phases of COVID-19. The samples were drawn from two sources: the first 160 participants of the ongoing ImmuneRACE study, and 1,200 or so subjects contributed by 6 global collaborators. Sample metadata almost always included a de-identified subject ID, COVID-19 status, age in years and sex. HLA class I and class II types, where available, came from metadata supplied by the sample provider rather than from assay-based typing. The repertoires were released in a freely available public database intended as a resource for research on the immune response to SARS-CoV-2. The dataset comprised deeply sampled blood TCRbeta repertoires from subjects exposed to, actively infected with, or recovered from COVID-19. The material from the prospective study consisted of cDNA or gDNA derived from T cells, B-cell-depleted T cells, or PBMCs.

On this clone: The target of this receptor is not known. No base qualities exist here, and no much larger clone lies one base off it.

Spanning cysteine to phenylalanine, the CDR3 consists of 13 amino acids. Just CDR3 DNA is preserved here, 39 bases in frame from base 1. The germline V gene provides CDR1 SGHDT and CDR2 YYEEEE. V is cut back by 5 bases and J by 6 bases, with 5 bases in the junction unmatched. Collaborating institutions collected whole blood in K2EDTA tubes following their own protocols. For TCRbeta analysis, collaborators shipped samples as frozen whole blood, isolated PBMCs, or DNA extracted from either of those sample types. Study-wide conclusions, independent of this receptor: The amount of clinical and demographic metadata varied by source and participant and was provided uncurated.

TCRbeta CDR3 regions were amplified from genomic DNA using the immunoSEQ Assay, a bias-controlled multiplex PCR. The authors processed their data as follows. The number of nucleated cells in each sample was estimated by amplification of reference gene primers within the assay. To quantify the absolute abundance of each unique TCRbeta CDR3 rearrangement, sequence reads were collapsed and filtered. For each sample, productive Simpson clonality was calculated by taking the square root of Simpson's diversity index across productive rearrangements. TCRdb obtained this table from immuneACCESS and retained in-frame rearrangements with V and J assigned. These tables miss some clones; where compared with another copy, unresolved V genes account for less than half of the shortfall, and the remainder is unexplained. Clone size and V and J calls were adopted from that table, with D and trimming inferred from the DNA. This sample has tens of thousands of clones in its table, and 85% to 90% of those were observed once. In total, the top ten clones hold 13% of the sample.

The sequence came from an elderly man with acute or convalescent COVID-19. The V and J genes are TRBV5-6 and TRBJ1-1, and 9 bases in between align with TRBD1. Sequencing was carried out using peripheral blood. The CDR3 is CASRRQGGSEAFF. The nucleotides read TGTGCCAGCAGGCGACAGGGGGGCTCTGAAGCTTTCTTT.